These 3 T cell receptor beta chains were all obtained from the same sample, sequenced in a study of CD8 T cells in ankylosing spondylitis. TCRdb ran MiXCR on the 5' RACE reads and lists one entry per CDR3 protein. This table has under 400,000 distinct CDR3 sequences, 11% appearing once. The sample taken for sequencing was blood, either unsorted or a sorted T cell fraction (not recorded which). The receptor source for this set is a female donor with ankylosing spondylitis or in good health (not recorded which).

On this clonotype: This may be a read error, as it is one base from a much larger clone. The missing conserved phenylalanine or tryptophan at the end of this CDR3 makes a read error likely. The rearrangement joins TRBV12-3 or TRBV12-4 to TRBJ2-1; maybe TRBD1 (5 bases). The CDR3 is 15 residues long. Trimming pared 4 bases from V and 7 bases from J, leaving 17 bases between. Here the CDR3 reads CASSSSDTPVNEQFL. CDR3 bases: TGTGCCAGCAGTTCGTCGGACACACCGGTGAATGAGCAGTTCCTC.

Many counts were recorded for this clonotype. The J gene is TRBJ1-1, the V gene TRBV20-1; a possible D gene is TRBD1 (6 bases). Trimming stripped 0 bases from V and 0 bases from J, with 14 bases between. This CDR3 comprises 16 residues. Germline V gene data show CDR1 as DFQATT and CDR2 as SNEGSKA (reference sequence). The CDR3 loop reads CSARDPLRGMNTEAFF. The CDR3 bases are TGCAGTGCTAGAGATCCTCTCAGGGGCATGAACACTGAAGCTTTCTTT.

This clonotype was detected many times. The chain links TRBV5-1 to TRBJ1-6, with 12 nucleotides matching TRBD1. The V gene's germline CDR1 is SGHRS and CDR2 YFSETQ. The CDR3 runs to 17 residues. The trim removed 0 bases at V and 7 bases at J, leaving 5 bases unmatched. CDR3 region: CASSLGGTGGANSPLHF. The CDR3 nucleotides read TGCGCCAGCAGCTTGGGAGGGACAGGGGGCGCAAATTCACCCCTCCACTTT.